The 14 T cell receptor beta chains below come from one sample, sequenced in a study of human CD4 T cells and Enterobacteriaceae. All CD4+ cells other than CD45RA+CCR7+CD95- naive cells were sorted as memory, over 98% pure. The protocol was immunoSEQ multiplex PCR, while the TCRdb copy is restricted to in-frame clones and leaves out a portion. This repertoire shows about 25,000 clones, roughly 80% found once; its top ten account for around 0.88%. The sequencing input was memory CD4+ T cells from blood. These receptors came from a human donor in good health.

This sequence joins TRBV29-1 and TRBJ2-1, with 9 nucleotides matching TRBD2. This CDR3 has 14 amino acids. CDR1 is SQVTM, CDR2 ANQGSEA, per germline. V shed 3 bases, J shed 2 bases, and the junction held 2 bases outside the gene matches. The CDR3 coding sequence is TGCAGCGTTGATAAGCGGGGGGCCTACAATGAGCAGTTCTTC. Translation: CSVDKRGAYNEQFF.

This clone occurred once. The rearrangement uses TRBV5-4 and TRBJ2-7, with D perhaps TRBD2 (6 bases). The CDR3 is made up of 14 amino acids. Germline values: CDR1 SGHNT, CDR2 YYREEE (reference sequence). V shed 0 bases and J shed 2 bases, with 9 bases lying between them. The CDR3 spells CASSLGGGPYEQYF. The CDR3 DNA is TGTGCCAGCAGCTTGGGTGGAGGGCCCTACGAGCAGTACTTC.

DNA for the CDR3: TGCGCCAGCAGCCGGGACGGACTACCTTCTGGGGCCAACGTCCTGACTTTC. This codes for CASSRDGLPSGANVLTF. The chain has TRBV5-1 and TRBJ2-6, with D maybe TRBD2 (6 bases). Germline V CDR1 and CDR2: SGHRS, YFSETQ. Deletions cut 4 bases from V and 1 base from J, with 15 bases between. The length of the CDR3 is 17 residues.

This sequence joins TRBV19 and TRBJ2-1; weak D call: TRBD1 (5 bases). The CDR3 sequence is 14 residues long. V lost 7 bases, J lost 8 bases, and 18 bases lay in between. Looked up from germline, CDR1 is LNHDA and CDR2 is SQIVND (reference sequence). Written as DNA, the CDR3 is TGTGCCAGTACCGCCAGGGTTGGTTATGATGAGCAGTTCTTC. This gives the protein CASTARVGYDEQFF. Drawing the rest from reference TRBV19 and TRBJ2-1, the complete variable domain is DGGITQSPKYLFRKEGQNVTLSCEQNLNHDAMYWYRQDPGQGLRLIYYSQIVNDFQKGDIAEGYSVSREKKESFPLTVTSAQKNPTAFYLCASTARVGYDEQFFGPGTRLTVL.

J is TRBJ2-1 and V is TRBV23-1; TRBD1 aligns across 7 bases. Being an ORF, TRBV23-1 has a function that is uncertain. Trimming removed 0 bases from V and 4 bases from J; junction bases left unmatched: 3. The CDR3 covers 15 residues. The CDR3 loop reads CASSQSWDRYNEQFF. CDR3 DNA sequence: TGCGCCAGCAGTCAATCGTGGGACAGATACAATGAGCAGTTCTTC.

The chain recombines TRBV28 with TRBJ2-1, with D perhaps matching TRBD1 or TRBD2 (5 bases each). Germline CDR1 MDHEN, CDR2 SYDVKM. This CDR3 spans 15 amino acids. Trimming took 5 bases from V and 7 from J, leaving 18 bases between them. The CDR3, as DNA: TGTGCCAGCAGTCCAACTCTCACGAGGGGTAATGAGCAGTTCTTC. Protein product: CASSPTLTRGNEQFF.

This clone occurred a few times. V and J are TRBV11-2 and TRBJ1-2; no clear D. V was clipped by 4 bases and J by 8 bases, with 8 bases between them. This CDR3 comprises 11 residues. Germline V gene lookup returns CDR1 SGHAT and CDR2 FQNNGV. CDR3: CASSSRVGYTF. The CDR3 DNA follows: TGTGCCAGCAGCTCGAGGGTGGGCTACACCTTC.

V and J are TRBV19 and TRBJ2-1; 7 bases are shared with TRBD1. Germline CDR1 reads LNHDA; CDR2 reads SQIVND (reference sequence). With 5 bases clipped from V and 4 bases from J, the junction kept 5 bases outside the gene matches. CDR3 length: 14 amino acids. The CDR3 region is CASSDLGQYNEQFF. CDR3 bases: TGTGCCAGTAGTGACCTGGGACAGTACAATGAGCAGTTCTTC.

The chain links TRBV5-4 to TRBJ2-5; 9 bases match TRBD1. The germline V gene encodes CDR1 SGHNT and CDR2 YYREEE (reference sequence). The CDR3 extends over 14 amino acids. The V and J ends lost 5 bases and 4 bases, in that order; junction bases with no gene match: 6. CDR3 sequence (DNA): TGTGCCAGCAGGCTGGGACAGGGTGGAGAGACCCAGTACTTC. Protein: CASRLGQGGETQYF. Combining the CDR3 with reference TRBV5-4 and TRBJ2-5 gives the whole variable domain ETGVTQSPTHLIKTRGQQVTLRCSSQSGHNTVSWYQQALGQGPQFIFQYYREEENGRGNFPPRFSGLQFPNYSSELNVNALELDDSALYLCASRLGQGGETQYFGPGTRLLVL.

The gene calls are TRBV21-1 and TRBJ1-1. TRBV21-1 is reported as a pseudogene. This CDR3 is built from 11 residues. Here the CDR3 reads CASRSCREAFF. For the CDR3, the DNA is TGTGCCAGCAGATCGTGTCGGGAAGCTTTCTTT.

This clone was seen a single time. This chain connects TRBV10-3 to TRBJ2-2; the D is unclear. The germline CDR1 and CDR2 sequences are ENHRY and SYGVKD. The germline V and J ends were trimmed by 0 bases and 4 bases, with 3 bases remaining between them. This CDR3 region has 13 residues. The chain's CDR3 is CAISESSTGELFF. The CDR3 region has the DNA TGTGCCATCAGTGAGTCCAGCACCGGGGAGCTGTTTTTT.

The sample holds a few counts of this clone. The CDR3 loop is CASSHWDSAYGYTF. The CDR3 DNA reads TGTGCCAGCAGCCACTGGGACAGCGCCTATGGCTACACCTTC. V usage is TRBV14 and J usage is TRBJ1-2, with TRBD1 matching over 7 bases. The CDR3 is 14 amino acids. Germline values: CDR1 SGHDN, CDR2 FVKESK. J gave up 4 bases and V 3 bases, and 5 bases lay outside the gene matches.

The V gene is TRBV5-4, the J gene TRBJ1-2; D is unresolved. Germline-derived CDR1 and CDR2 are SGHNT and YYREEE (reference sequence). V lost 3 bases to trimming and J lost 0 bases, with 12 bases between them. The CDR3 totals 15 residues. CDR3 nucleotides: TGTGCCAGCAGCTCGGACGGTAGAGCTAACTATGGCTACACCTTC. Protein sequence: CASSSDGRANYGYTF.

The CDR3 loop is CASNQIRTGNTIYF. CDR3 bases: TGTGCCAGCAACCAAATAAGGACTGGAAACACCATATATTTT. This sequence joins TRBV6-1 and TRBJ1-3, with D uncertain. The CDR3 has 14 amino acids. Trimming removed 7 bases from V and 2 bases from J, with 12 bases in between. Germline lookup yields CDR1 MNHNS and CDR2 SASEGT.